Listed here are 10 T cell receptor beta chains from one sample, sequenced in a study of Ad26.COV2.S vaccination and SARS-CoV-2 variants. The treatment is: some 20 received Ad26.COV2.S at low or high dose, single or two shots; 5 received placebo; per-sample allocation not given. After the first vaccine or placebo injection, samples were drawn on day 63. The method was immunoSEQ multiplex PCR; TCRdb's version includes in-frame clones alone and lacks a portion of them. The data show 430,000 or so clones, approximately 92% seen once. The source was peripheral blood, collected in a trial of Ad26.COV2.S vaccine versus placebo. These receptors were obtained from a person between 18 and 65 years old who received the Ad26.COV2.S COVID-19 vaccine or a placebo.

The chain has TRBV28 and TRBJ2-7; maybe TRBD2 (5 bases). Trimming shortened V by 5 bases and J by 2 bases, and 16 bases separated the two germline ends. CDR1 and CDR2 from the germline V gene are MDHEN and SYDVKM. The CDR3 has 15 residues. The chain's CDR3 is CASSTRTRGAYEQYF. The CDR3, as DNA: TGTGCCAGCAGTACGAGGACCCGGGGAGCCTACGAGCAGTACTTC.

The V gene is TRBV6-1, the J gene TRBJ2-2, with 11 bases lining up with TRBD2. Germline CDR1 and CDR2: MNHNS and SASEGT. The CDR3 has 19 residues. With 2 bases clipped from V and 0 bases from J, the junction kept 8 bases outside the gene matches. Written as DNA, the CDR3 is TGTGCCAGCAGTGAATATGCACTAGCGGGAGCATCGAACACCGGGGAGCTGTTTTTT. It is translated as CASSEYALAGASNTGELFF.

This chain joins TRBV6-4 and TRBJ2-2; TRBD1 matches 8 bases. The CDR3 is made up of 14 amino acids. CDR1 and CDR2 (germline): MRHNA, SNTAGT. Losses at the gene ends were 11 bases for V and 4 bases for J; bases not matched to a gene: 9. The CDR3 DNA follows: TGTGCCGGCCCGACAGGGGTTGGCACCGGGGAGCTGTTTTTT. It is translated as CAGPTGVGTGELFF.

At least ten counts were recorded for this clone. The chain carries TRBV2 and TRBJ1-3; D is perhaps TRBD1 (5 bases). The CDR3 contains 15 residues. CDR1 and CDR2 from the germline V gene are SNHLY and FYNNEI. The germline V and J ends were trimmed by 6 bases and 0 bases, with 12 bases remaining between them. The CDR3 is CASRSGGLSGNTIYF. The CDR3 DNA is TGTGCCAGCAGGTCTGGGGGTCTCTCTGGAAACACCATATATTTT.

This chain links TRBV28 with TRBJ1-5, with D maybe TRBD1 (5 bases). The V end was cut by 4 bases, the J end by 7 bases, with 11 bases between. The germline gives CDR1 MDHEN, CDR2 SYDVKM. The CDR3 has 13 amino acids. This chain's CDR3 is CASSSQGWQPQHF. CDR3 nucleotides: TGTGCCAGCAGTTCCCAGGGCTGGCAGCCCCAGCATTTT.

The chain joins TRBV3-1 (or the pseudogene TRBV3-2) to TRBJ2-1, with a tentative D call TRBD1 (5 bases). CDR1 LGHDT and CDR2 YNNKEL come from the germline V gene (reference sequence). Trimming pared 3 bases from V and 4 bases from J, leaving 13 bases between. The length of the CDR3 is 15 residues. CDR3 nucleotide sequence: TGTGCCAGCAGCCAGGCCAGGGCCTTATACAATGAGCAGTTCTTC. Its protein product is CASSQARALYNEQFF.

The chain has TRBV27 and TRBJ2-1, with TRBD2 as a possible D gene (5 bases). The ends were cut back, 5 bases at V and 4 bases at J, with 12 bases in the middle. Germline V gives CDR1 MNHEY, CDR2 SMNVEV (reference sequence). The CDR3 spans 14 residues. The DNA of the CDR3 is TGTGCCAGCAGTCCTGGGAGCGTATACAATGAGCAGTTCTTC. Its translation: CASSPGSVYNEQFF.

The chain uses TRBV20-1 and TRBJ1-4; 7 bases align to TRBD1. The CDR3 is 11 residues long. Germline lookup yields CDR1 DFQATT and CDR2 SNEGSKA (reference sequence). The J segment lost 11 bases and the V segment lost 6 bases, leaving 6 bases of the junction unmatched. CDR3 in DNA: TGCAGTGCCGCTCAGGGGGTGAAACTGTTTTTT. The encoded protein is CSAAQGVKLFF.

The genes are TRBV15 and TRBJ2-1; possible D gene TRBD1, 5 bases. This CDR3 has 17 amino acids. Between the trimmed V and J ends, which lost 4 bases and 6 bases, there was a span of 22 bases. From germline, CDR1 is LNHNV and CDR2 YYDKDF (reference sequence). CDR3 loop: CATSTRIGLGAINEQFF. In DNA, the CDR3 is TGTGCCACCAGCACGCGAATTGGTCTTGGGGCGATCAATGAGCAGTTCTTC.

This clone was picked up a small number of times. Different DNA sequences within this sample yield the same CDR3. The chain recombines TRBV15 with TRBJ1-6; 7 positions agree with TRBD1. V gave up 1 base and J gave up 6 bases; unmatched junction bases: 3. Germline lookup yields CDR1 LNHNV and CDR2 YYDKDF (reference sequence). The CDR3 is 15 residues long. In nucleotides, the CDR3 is TGTGCCACCAGCAGAGGAGCAGGGGGTAATTCACCCCTCCACTTT. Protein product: CATSRGAGGNSPLHF.